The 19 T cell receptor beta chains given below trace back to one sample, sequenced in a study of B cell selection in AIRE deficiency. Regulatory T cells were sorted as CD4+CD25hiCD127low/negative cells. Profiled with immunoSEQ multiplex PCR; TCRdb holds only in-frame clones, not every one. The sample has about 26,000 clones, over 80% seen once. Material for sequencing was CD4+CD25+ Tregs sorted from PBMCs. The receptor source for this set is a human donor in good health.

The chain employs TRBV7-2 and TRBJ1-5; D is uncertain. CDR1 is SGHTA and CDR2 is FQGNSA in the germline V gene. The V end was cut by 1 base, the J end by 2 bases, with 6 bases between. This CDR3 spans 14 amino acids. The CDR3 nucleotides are TGTGCCAGCAGCTTAGGGGGTGGCAATCAGCCCCAGCATTTT. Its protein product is CASSLGGGNQPQHF.

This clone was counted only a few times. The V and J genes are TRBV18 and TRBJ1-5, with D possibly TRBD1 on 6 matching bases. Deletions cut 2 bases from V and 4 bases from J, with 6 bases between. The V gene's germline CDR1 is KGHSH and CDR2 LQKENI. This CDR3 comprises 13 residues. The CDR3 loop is CASSPDRNQPQHF. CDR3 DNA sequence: TGTGCCAGCTCACCAGACAGGAATCAGCCCCAGCATTTT.

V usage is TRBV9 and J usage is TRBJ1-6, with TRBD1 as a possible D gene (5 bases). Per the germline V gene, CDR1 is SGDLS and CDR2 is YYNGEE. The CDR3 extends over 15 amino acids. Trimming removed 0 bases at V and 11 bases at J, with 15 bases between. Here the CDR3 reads CASSVVATPGPPLHF. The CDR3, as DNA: TGTGCCAGCAGCGTAGTTGCGACCCCGGGGCCACCCCTCCACTTT.

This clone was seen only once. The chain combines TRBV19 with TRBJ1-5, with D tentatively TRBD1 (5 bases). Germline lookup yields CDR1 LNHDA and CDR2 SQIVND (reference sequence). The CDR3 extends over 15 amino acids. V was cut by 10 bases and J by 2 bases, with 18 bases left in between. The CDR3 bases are TGTGCCACCCGGTTAGGGGAGAGGGGCAATCAGCCCCAGCATTTT. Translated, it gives CATRLGERGNQPQHF.

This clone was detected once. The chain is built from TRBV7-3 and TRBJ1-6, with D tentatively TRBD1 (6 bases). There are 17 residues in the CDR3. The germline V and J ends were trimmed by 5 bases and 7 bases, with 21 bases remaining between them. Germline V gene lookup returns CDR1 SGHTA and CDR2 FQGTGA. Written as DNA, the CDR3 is TGTGCCAGCAGCCTCCGGGGGGGCGCGGGATCGAATTCACCCCTCCACTTT. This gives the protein CASSLRGGAGSNSPLHF.

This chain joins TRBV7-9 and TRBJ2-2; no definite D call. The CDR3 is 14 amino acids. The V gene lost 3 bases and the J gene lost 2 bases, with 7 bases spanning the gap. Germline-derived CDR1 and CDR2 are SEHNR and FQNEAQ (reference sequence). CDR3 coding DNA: TGTGCCAGCAGCTTGATGAGCAACACCGGGGAGCTGTTTTTT. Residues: CASSLMSNTGELFF.

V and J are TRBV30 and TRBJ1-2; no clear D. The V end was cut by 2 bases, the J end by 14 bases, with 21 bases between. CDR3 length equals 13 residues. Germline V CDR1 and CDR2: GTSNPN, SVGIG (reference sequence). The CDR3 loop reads CAWSSLLNKANTF. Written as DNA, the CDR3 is TGTGCCTGGAGTTCCCTTTTGAACAAGGCAAATACCTTC. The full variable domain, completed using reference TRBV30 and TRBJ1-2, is SQTIHQWPATLVQPVGSPLSLECTVEGTSNPNLYWYRQAAGRGLQLLFYSVGIGQISSEVPQNLSASRPQDRQFILSSKKLLLSDSGFYLCAWSSLLNKANTFGSGTRLTVV.

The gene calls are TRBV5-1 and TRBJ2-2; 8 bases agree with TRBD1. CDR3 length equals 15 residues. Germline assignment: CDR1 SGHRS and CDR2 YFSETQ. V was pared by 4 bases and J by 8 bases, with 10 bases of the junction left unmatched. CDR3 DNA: TGCGCCAGCAGCCCATGGACAGGGTTGCAGGGGGAGCTGTTTTTT. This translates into CASSPWTGLQGELFF.

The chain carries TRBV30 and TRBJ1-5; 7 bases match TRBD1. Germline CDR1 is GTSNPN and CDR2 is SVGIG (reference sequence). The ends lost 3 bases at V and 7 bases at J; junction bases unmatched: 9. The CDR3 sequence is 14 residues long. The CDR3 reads CAWRPDRAGQPQHF. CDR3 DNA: TGTGCCTGGAGACCCGACAGGGCGGGACAGCCCCAGCATTTT.

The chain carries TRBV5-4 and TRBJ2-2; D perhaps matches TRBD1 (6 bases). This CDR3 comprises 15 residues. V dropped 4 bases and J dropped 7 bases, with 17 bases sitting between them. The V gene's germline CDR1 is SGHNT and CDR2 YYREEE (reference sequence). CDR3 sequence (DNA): TGTGCCAGCAGCCTGGACAGTCCGGCGGGCGGGGAGCTGTTTTTT. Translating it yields CASSLDSPAGGELFF.

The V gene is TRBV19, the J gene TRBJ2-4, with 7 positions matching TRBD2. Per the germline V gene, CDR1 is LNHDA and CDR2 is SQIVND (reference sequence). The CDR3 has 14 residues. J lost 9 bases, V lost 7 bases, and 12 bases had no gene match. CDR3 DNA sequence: TGTGCCAGTACTCACGGGACCGGGGGGAGCATTCAGTACTTC. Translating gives CASTHGTGGSIQYF.

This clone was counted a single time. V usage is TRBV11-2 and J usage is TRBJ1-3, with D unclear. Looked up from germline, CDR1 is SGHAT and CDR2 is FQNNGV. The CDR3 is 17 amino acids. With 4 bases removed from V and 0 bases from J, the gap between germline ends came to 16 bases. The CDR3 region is CASSSPGVISSGNTIYF. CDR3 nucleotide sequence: TGTGCCAGCAGCTCCCCTGGCGTTATTTCCTCTGGAAACACCATATATTTT. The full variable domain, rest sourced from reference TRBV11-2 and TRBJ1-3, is EAGVAQSPRYKIIEKRQSVAFWCNPISGHATLYWYQQILGQGPKLLIQFQNNGVVDDSQLPKDRFSAERLKGVDSTLKIQPAKLEDSAVYLCASSSPGVISSGNTIYFGEGSWLTVV.

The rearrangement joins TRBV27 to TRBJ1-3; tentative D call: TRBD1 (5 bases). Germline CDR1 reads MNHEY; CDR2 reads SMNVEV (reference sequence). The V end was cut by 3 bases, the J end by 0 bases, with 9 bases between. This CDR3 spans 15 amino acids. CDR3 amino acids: CASSFRGLSGNTIYF. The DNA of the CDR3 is TGTGCCAGCAGTTTTAGGGGCCTCTCTGGAAACACCATATATTTT.

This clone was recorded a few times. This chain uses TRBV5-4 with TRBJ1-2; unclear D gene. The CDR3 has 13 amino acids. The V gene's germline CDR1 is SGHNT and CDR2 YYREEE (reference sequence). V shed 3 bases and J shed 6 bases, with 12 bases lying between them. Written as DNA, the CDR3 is TGTGCCAGCAGCTCCGAAGGGTTTGATGGCTACACCTTC. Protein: CASSSEGFDGYTF.

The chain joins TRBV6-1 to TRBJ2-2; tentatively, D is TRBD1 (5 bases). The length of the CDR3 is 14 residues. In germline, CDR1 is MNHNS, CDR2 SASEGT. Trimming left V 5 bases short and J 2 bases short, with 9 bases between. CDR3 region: CASSRGLNTGELFF. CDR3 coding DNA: TGTGCCAGCAGTAGGGGCTTAAACACCGGGGAGCTGTTTTTT.

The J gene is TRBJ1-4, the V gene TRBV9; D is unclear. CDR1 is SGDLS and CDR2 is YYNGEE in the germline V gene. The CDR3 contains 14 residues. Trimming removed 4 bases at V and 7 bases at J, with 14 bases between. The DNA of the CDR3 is TGTGCCAGCAGCCCACAACCAGGTGGTGAAAAACTGTTTTTT. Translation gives CASSPQPGGEKLFF.

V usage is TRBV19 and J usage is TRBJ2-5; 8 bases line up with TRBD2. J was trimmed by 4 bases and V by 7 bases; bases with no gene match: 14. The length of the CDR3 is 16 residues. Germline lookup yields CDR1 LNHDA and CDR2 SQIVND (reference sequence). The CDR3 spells CASTGPRGGRGETQYF. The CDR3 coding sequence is TGTGCCAGTACCGGACCCCGGGGGGGCCGGGGAGAGACCCAGTACTTC.

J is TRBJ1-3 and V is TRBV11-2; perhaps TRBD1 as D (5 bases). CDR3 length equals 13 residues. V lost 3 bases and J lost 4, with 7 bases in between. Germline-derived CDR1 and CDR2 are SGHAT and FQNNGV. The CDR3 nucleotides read TGTGCCAGCAGCTTCTCAGGGGGAAACACCATATATTTT. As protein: CASSFSGGNTIYF.

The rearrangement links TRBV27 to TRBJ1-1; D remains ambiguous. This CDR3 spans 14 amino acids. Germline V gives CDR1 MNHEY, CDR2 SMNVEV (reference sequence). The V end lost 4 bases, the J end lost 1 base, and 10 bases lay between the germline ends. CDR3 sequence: CASSSWTGNTEAFF. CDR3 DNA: TGTGCCAGCAGTTCCTGGACGGGGAACACTGAAGCTTTCTTT.